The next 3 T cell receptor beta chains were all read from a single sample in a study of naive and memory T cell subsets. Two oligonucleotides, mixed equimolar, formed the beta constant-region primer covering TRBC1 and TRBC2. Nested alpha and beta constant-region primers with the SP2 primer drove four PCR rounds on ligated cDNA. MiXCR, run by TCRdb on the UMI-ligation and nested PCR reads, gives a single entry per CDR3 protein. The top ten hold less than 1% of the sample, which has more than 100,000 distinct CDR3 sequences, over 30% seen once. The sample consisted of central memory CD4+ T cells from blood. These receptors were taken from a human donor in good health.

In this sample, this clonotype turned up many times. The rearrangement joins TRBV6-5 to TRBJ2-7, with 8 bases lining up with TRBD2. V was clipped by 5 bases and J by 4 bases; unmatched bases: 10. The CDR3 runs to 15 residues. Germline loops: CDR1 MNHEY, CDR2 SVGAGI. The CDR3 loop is CASSAGGTSRYEQYF. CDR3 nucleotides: TGTGCCAGCAGTGCGGGAGGTACTTCCCGATACGAGCAGTACTTC.

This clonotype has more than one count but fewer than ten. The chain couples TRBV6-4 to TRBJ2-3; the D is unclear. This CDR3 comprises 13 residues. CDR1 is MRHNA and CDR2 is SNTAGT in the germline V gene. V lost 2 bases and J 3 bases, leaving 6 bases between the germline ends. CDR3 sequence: CASSDRMTDTQYF. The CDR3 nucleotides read TGTGCCAGCAGTGACAGAATGACAGATACGCAGTATTTT.

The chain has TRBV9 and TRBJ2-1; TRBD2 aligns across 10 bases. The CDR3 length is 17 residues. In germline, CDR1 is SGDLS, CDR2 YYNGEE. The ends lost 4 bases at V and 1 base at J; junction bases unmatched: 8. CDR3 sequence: CASSLRPSGSSYNEQFF. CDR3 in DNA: TGTGCCAGCAGCCTGAGGCCTAGCGGGAGTTCCTACAATGAGCAGTTCTTC.